This T cell receptor (beta chain) is from a study of shared clonotypes between healthy human individuals. On this clone: Its antigen is unknown.

The donor cohort consisted entirely of Caucasian adults residing in Nashville, Tennessee. Regarding the study as a whole: The donor pool, a small one, limited the genetic and exposure-history diversity represented. Four donors shared approximately 5% of their naive CD4 clonotypes.

The protocol was immunoSEQ multiplex PCR, while the TCRdb copy is restricted to in-frame clones and leaves out a portion. The sample records hundreds of thousands of clones, more than 70% being singletons. The sequence derives from a woman in her thirties in good health. Material: memory CD4+ T cells sorted from blood. The subset here: CD45RA-negative fraction.

CDR3 protein: CASSFFGRTVNTEAFF. The CDR3 nucleotides read TGTGCCAGTAGTTTCTTTGGCAGGACAGTAAACACTGAAGCTTTCTTT. This chain connects TRBV19 to TRBJ1-1, with a weak D call TRBD1 (6 bases). The CDR3 runs 16 residues. Germline lookup yields CDR1 LNHDA and CDR2 SQIVND (reference sequence). With 5 bases removed from V and 2 bases from J, the gap between germline ends came to 18 bases.